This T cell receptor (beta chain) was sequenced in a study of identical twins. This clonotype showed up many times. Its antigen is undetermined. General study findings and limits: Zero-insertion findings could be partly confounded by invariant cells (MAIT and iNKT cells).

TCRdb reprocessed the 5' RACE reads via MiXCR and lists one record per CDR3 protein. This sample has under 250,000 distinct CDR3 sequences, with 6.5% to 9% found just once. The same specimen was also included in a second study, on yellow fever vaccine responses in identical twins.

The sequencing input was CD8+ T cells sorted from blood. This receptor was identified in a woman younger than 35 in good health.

CDR3 loop: CATSRLTGATDTQYF. CDR3 bases: TGTGCCACCAGCAGGCTAACAGGGGCCACAGATACGCAGTATTTT. The chain recombines TRBV15 with TRBJ2-3; 7 bases map to TRBD1. The germline V gene has CDR1 LNHNV and CDR2 YYDKDF (reference sequence). The CDR3 has 15 residues. J gave up 2 bases and V 3 bases, and 5 bases lay outside the gene matches.